Presented here are 8 T cell receptor beta chains from one specimen sequenced in a study of immune evolution from preneoplasia to lung adenocarcinoma. The protocol was immunoSEQ multiplex PCR, while the TCRdb copy is restricted to in-frame clones and leaves out a portion. The sample records approximately 5,000 clones, 86% being singletons. Material: FFPE invasive lung adenocarcinoma tissue. The receptors were gathered from a person aged 50 to 70 with lung adenocarcinoma.

This clone was recorded only once. Relative to the germline gene, one junction end is altered; a read error may explain this. The V and J genes are TRBV14 and TRBJ1-5; 9 positions agree with TRBD1. Germline values: CDR1 SGHDN, CDR2 FVKESK. This CDR3 contains 21 residues. CDR3 bases: TGTGCCAGCAGCCAAGTCGCTTTCGGGAAAAGGGACAGGGACGCGAATCGGCCCCAGCATTTT. Translating it yields CASSQVAFGKRDRDANRPQHF.

The chain combines TRBV10-2 with TRBJ2-3; unclear D gene. Germline CDR1 WSHSY, CDR2 SAAADI. This CDR3 region has 14 residues. V was clipped by 6 bases and J by 0 bases, with 10 bases between them. CDR3 coding DNA: TGCGCCAGCAGCGCCGTCTCTAGCACAGATACGCAGTATTTT. The encoded protein is CASSAVSSTDTQYF.

J is TRBJ2-7 and V is TRBV28; D is perhaps TRBD1 (7 bases). The CDR3 sequence is 14 residues long. Germline CDR1 MDHEN, CDR2 SYDVKM. The V end was cut by 6 bases, the J end by 4 bases, with 16 bases between. The CDR3 DNA follows: TGTGCCAGCAGCGCCAAGGGGGCGGGGTACGAGCAGTACTTC. Translated, it gives CASSAKGAGYEQYF.

The chain combines TRBV28 with TRBJ1-4, with a possible D match to TRBD1 (5 bases). The CDR3 runs 13 residues. CDR1 and CDR2 from the germline V gene are MDHEN and SYDVKM. Trimming took 4 bases from V and 6 from J, leaving 9 bases between them. The CDR3 DNA sequence: TGTGCCAGCAGTTACGACAGTGATGAAAAACTGTTTTTT. It yields the protein CASSYDSDEKLFF.

The chain couples TRBV5-1 to TRBJ2-7; TRBD2 might be the D (6 bases). Germline-derived CDR1 and CDR2 are SGHRS and YFSETQ. The ends were cut back, 0 bases at V and 4 bases at J, with 29 bases in the middle. The CDR3 spans 20 residues. The CDR3 DNA reads TGCGCCAGCAGCTTGGATGTGGCAACCGGGACTGACTCTGCTTTATACGAGCAGTACTTC. Protein sequence: CASSLDVATGTDSALYEQYF.

The rearrangement links TRBV7-9 to TRBJ2-1; D possibly corresponds to TRBD2 (6 bases). CDR3 length: 12 amino acids. Trimming pared 4 bases from V and 10 bases from J, leaving 11 bases between. The germline V gene encodes CDR1 SEHNR and CDR2 FQNEAQ (reference sequence). CDR3 residues: CASSSDRGEQFF. In nucleotides, the CDR3 is TGTGCCAGCAGCTCCGACCGGGGGGAGCAGTTCTTC.

The chain joins TRBV12-2 to TRBJ2-7; TRBD2 is the table's D call, not checked against the DNA. TRBV12-2 is tagged as a pseudogene. CDR3 length equals 15 residues. The CDR3: CASRFTGPLVYEQYF. The DNA for the CDR3 is TGTGCAAGTCGCTTTACCGGGCCACTAGTCTACGAGCAGTACTTC.

The rearrangement links TRBV15 to TRBJ2-5, with 7 nucleotides matching TRBD1. Germline CDR1 is LNHNV and CDR2 is YYDKDF (reference sequence). The CDR3 contains 15 residues. Trimming cost V 0 bases and J 9 bases; bases outside gene matches: 10. CDR3 amino acids: CATSRDRDSWAAQYF. The CDR3, as DNA: TGTGCCACCAGCAGAGATAGGGACAGTTGGGCGGCCCAGTACTTC.